Each of the 20 T cell receptor beta chains below was sequenced from the same sample in a study of OX40 agonist ivuxolimab in advanced cancers. Sequencing used immunoSEQ multiplex PCR; TCRdb keeps in-frame clones, though not all of them. The sample consists of about 18,000 clones, approximately 80% of them appearing once. This material consisted of CD4+ or CD8+ T cells sorted from blood, taken in a trial of the OX40 agonist ivuxolimab. These receptors were collected from an adult with an advanced solid tumor such as melanoma, head and neck, liver or kidney cancer.

This clone has more than one count but fewer than ten. The rearrangement links TRBV4-1 to TRBJ2-4, with D perhaps TRBD1 or TRBD2 (6 bases each). Germline CDR1 and CDR2: MGHRA and YSYEKL. Trimming removed 4 bases at V and 8 bases at J, with 18 bases between. The length of the CDR3 is 15 residues. In DNA form, the CDR3 reads TGCGCCAGCAGCCCGGGGGCGGGTACTGGGGACATTCAGTACTTC. This codes for CASSPGAGTGDIQYF.

This clone was observed a few times. V usage is TRBV7-9 and J usage is TRBJ2-4, with D possibly being TRBD1 (5 bases). The CDR3 covers 15 residues. Germline values: CDR1 SEHNR, CDR2 FQNEAQ (reference sequence). Trimming stripped 6 bases from V and 1 base from J, with 13 bases between. The CDR3 region is CASRTIGVAKNIQYF. CDR3 coding DNA: TGTGCCAGCAGGACCATAGGGGTTGCCAAAAACATTCAGTACTTC.

The rearrangement links TRBV10-3 to TRBJ2-5; 10 bases map to TRBD1. The closer fit of TRBJ2-7 to the DNA end suggests the J call may be wrong. Per the germline V gene, CDR1 is ENHRY and CDR2 is SYGVKD. This CDR3 has 17 amino acids. The CDR3 DNA follows: TGTGCCATCAGTGCTCGGACGACGGGACAGGGGATGGGCGAGCAGTACTTC. Translated, it gives CAISARTTGQGMGEQYF.

Points on this clone: The junction differs from germline at one of its ends, possibly a read error. The chain combines TRBV6-6 with TRBJ2-7; 7 bases match TRBD1. Germline loops: CDR1 MNHNY, CDR2 SVGAGI (reference sequence). The CDR3 is made up of 13 amino acids. CDR3 residues: CASSYWTGYEQYF. The CDR3 bases are TGTGCCAGCAGCTACTGGACAGGCTACGAGCAGTACTTC.

J is TRBJ2-5 and V is TRBV10-1, with TRBD2 matching 10 bases. The DNA end favors TRBJ2-7, so the J call may be wrong. This CDR3 contains 15 residues. The germline V gene has CDR1 WNHNN and CDR2 SYGVQD (reference sequence). The CDR3 DNA reads TGCGCCAGCAGTACTGGACTAGCGGTTGCCTACGAGCAGTACTTC. This gives the protein CASSTGLAVAYEQYF.

V is TRBV12-5 and J is TRBJ2-5, with a weak D call TRBD2 (6 bases). The CDR3 contains 13 residues. Germline V CDR1 and CDR2: LGHNT, FRNRAP. With 5 bases removed from V and 5 bases from J, the gap between germline ends came to 12 bases. The CDR3 coding sequence is TGTGCTAGTGGTCGCGGGGACGGGGAGACCCAGTACTTC. It translates to CASGRGDGETQYF. Variable domain in full (rest from reference TRBV12-5 and TRBJ2-5): DARVTQTPRHKVTEMGQEVTMRCQPILGHNTVFWYRQTMMQGLELLAYFRNRAPLDDSGMPKDRFSAEMPDATLATLKIQPSEPRDSAVYFCASGRGDGETQYFGPGTRLLVL.

In its sample, this clone was seen once. The rearrangement links TRBV30 to TRBJ2-5; D is unclear. The germline gives CDR1 GTSNPN, CDR2 SVGIG (reference sequence). The CDR3 has 14 residues. With 4 bases removed from V and 6 bases from J, the gap between germline ends came to 18 bases. CDR3 coding DNA: TGTGCCTGGAAGGGTAGGTCGCGCACCCAGACCCAGTACTTC. Its translation: CAWKGRSRTQTQYF.

This clone is a singleton in its sample. The CDR3 bases are TGTGCCAGCAGCTTAGTGGGGGGGGCCTCCGAGCAGTACTTC. Translation: CASSLVGGASEQYF. The chain has TRBV4-2 and TRBJ2-7, with D maybe TRBD2 (7 bases). Germline V gene sequence: CDR1 LGHNA, CDR2 YNFKEQ. Between the trimmed V and J ends, which lost 5 bases and 6 bases, there was a span of 17 bases. The CDR3 spans 14 residues.

This clone was detected only a few times. The chain couples TRBV9 to TRBJ1-1, with a tentative D call TRBD1 (5 bases). The CDR3 is 15 amino acids. Germline lookup yields CDR1 SGDLS and CDR2 YYNGEE. With 2 bases removed from V and 1 base from J, the gap between germline ends came to 12 bases. The DNA of the CDR3 is TGTGCCAGCAGCGTTCAGGGTAACCCGAACACTGAAGCTTTCTTT. Translation gives CASSVQGNPNTEAFF.

The chain couples TRBV2 to TRBJ2-5; D unclear. CDR3 length equals 12 residues. V was shortened by 7 bases and J by 5 bases, with 11 bases between the two germline ends. Germline V gives CDR1 SNHLY, CDR2 FYNNEI. CDR3 sequence (DNA): TGTGCCAGCAAGGGTGTAGAGGAGACCCAGTACTTC. Its protein product is CASKGVEETQYF.

This clone has a single count. The chain has TRBV19 and TRBJ2-7; tentatively, D is TRBD2 (6 bases). Germline-derived CDR1 and CDR2 are LNHDA and SQIVND (reference sequence). Trimming pared 1 base from V and 5 bases from J, leaving 18 bases between. This CDR3 spans 16 amino acids. For the CDR3, the DNA is TGTGCCAGTAGTATAGCCCGGTCCTGGAGGGGCAACGAGCAGTACTTC. Translation gives CASSIARSWRGNEQYF.

The rearrangement links TRBV5-4 to TRBJ2-7, with a weak D call TRBD2 (6 bases). The CDR3 runs 15 residues. Trimming shortened V by 0 bases and J by 3 bases, and 13 bases separated the two germline ends. CDR1 and CDR2 from the germline V gene are SGHNT and YYREEE (reference sequence). The CDR3 loop reads CASSLEVGRDYEQYF. In nucleotides, the CDR3 is TGTGCCAGCAGCTTGGAGGTCGGGAGAGACTACGAGCAGTACTTC.

This clone is judged medium-sized. The chain uses TRBV28 and TRBJ1-1; TRBD1 aligns across 8 bases. Germline trimming cut 7 bases from V and 2 bases from J; bases unmatched to any gene: 6. Per the germline V gene, CDR1 is MDHEN and CDR2 is SYDVKM. The CDR3 extends over 14 amino acids. In DNA form, the CDR3 reads TGTGCCAGCAAAGGGACAGGATCAAACACTGAAGCTTTCTTT. It yields the protein CASKGTGSNTEAFF.

V and J are TRBV5-1 and TRBJ1-5; 7 bases align to TRBD1. Germline V lookup: CDR1 SGHRS, CDR2 YFSETQ. This CDR3 comprises 17 residues. Germline trimming cut 0 bases from V and 4 bases from J; bases unmatched to any gene: 10. In nucleotides, the CDR3 is TGCGCCAGCAGCTTGGGGACAGGCGGAAAGGGAAATCAGCCCCAGCATTTT. This translates into CASSLGTGGKGNQPQHF.

As regards this clone: The same CDR3 is also encoded by other DNA sequences in this sample. The chain joins TRBV6-5 to TRBJ1-2; 7 nucleotides align to TRBD1. Germline trimming cut 8 bases from V and 2 bases from J; bases unmatched to any gene: 5. Germline CDR1 is MNHEY and CDR2 is SVGAGI. This CDR3 region has 13 residues. The CDR3 nucleotides are TGTGCCAGCTCTCCGACAGGGAACTATGGCTACACCTTC. Translated, it gives CASSPTGNYGYTF.

The CDR3 nucleotides read TGTGCCAGCAGCTTAGAGAGCGGGGGGACCTACACAGATACGCAGTATTTT. It codes for CASSLESGGTYTDTQYF. The J gene is TRBJ2-3, the V gene TRBV7-9; the match to TRBD2 covers 9 bases. V gave up 1 base and J gave up 2 bases; unmatched junction bases: 7. Germline CDR1 is SEHNR and CDR2 is FQNEAQ (reference sequence). CDR3 length equals 17 residues.

This rearrangement joins TRBV7-8 to TRBJ2-5; TRBD2 aligns across 8 bases. V lost 5 bases to trimming and J lost 4 bases; unmatched junction nucleotides: 6. The CDR3 is 14 residues long. CDR1 SGHVS and CDR2 FQNEAQ come from the germline V gene. CDR3 amino acids: CASSTTGGSETQYF. The CDR3 DNA follows: TGTGCCAGCAGCACGACGGGGGGGTCAGAGACCCAGTACTTC.

V usage is TRBV29-1 and J usage is TRBJ2-3, with a tentative D call TRBD1 (5 bases). V was pared by 6 bases and J by 2 bases, with 12 bases between. Germline values: CDR1 SQVTM, CDR2 ANQGSEA. The CDR3 loop spans 13 amino acids. The CDR3 nucleotides read TGCAGCGTGGGTGACAGCCCCACAGATACGCAGTATTTT. Its translation is CSVGDSPTDTQYF.

CDR3 nucleotide sequence: TGTGCCAGCAGGACTATCGAGGCGCCCCAGCATTTT. Translation gives CASRTIEAPQHF. The rearrangement joins TRBV28 to TRBJ1-5, with D uncertain. This CDR3 comprises 12 residues. V lost 6 bases and J lost 9, with 12 bases in between. Germline values: CDR1 MDHEN, CDR2 SYDVKM.

This chain links TRBV19 with TRBJ2-1; 8 bases match TRBD2. CDR3 size: 15 residues. CDR1 and CDR2 (germline): LNHDA, SQIVND (reference sequence). J lost 8 bases, V lost 4 bases, and 10 bases had no gene match. CDR3: CASSSPGTRFHEQFF. Here the CDR3 DNA reads TGTGCCAGTAGTAGTCCCGGGACTAGGTTCCATGAGCAGTTCTTC.